This T cell receptor beta chain came from a study of T cell repertoires in cytomegalovirus infection. MiXCR was run by TCRdb on the reads, yielding one entry per CDR3 protein. The sample has fewer than 1,000,000 distinct CDR3 sequences; roughly 31% are singletons. For this clonotype: What it recognizes is unknown.

Germline V gene data show CDR1 as MDHEN and CDR2 as SYDVKM. Unmatched junction bases numbered 10, after V lost 7 bases and J lost 5 bases. The CDR3 loop spans 15 amino acids. The chain recombines TRBV28 with TRBJ2-3; 9 nucleotides agree with TRBD1. The sequences come from cultured CD8+ T cells from PBMCs, collected from culture after CMV antigen stimulation. This sequence was found in a human donor in good health (CMV status not recorded). Some clones in this sample may be carry-over from other donors' samples. This CDR3 is CASNSGQGQIDTQYF. As DNA, the CDR3 is TGTGCCAGCAACTCCGGACAGGGGCAAATAGATACGCAGTATTTT.